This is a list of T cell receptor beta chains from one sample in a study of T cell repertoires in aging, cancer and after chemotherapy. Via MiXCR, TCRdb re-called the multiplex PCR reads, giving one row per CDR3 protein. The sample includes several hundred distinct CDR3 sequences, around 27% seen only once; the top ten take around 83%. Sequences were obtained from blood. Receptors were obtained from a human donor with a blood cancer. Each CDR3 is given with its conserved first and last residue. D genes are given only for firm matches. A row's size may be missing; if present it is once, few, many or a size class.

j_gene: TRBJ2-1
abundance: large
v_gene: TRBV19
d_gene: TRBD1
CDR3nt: TGTGCCAGTACACTTCGGGCAGGGGGCACCGATGAGCAGTTCTTC
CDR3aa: CASTLRAGGTDEQFF

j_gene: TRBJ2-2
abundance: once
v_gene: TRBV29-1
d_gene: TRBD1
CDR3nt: TGCAGCGTTACAGACAGGGGGGCCACCGGGGAGCTGTTTTTT
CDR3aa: CSVTDRGATGELFF

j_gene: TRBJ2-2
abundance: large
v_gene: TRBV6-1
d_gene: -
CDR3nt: TGTGCCAGCATCTCGAGGGGAAGGACCGGGGAGCTGTTTTTT
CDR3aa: CASISRGRTGELFF

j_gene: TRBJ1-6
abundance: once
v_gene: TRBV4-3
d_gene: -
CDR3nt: TGCGCCAGCAGCCTCCAGGGTAGCGATTCACCCCTCCACTTT
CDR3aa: CASSLQGSDSPLHF

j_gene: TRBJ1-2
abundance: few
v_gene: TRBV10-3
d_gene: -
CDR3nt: TGTGCCATCAGTGATTGGGAATCAGAACGGTTGGATGGCTACACCTTC
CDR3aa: CAISDWESERLDGYTF

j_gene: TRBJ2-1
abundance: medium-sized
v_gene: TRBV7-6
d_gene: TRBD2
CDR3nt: TGTGCCAGCAGCCCCCGGACTAGCGGGAGTGAGCGGCAGTTCTTC
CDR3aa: CASSPRTSGSERQFF

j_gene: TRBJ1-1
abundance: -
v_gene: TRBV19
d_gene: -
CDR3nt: TGTGCCAGTAACAGACTTAGACGACCAGGGGAGAACACTGAAGCTTTCTTT
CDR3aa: CASNRLRRPGENTEAFF

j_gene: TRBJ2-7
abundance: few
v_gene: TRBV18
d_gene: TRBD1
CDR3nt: TGTGCCAGCTCACCAAAGACAGGGAGCTCCTACGAGCAGTACTTC
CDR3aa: CASSPKTGSSYEQYF

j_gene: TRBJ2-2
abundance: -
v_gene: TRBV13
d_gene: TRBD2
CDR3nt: TGTGCCAGCAGCTCAGAGACTAGCCCCGGGGAGCTGTTTTTT
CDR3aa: CASSSETSPGELFF

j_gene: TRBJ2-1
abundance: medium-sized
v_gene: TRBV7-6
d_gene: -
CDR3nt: TGTGCCAGCAGCCCCGTGGACGGTTACAATGAGCAGTTCTTC
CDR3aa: CASSPVDGYNEQFF

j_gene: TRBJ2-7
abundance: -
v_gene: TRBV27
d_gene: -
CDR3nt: TGTGCCAGCGGTGAAGCTATTCAAGGGGGACGGATAACCTACGAGCAGTACTTC
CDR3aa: CASGEAIQGGRITYEQYF

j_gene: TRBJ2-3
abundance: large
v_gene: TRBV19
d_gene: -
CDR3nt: TGTGCCAGTAGGGGGAGGTTCGGTTGGGCAGATACGCAGTATTTT
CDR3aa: CASRGRFGWADTQYF

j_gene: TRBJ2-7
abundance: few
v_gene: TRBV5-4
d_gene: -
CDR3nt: TGTGCCAGCAGCCCCGGGACCTCCCTCCTGGGCGAGCAGTACTTC
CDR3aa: CASSPGTSLLGEQYF

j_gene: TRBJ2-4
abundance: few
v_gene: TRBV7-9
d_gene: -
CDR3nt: TGTGCCAGCAGCTTAGCGGGACTTAAAAACATTCAGTACTTC
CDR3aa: CASSLAGLKNIQYF

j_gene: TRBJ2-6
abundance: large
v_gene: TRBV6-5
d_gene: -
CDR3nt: TGTGCCAGCAGGCAGGGGGGCTCTGGGGCCAACGTCCTGACTTTC
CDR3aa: CASRQGGSGANVLTF

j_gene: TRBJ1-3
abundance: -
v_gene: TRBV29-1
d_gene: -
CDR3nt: TGCAGCGTTGGTGGCACAGCCTCTGGAAACACCATATATTTT
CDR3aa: CSVGGTASGNTIYF

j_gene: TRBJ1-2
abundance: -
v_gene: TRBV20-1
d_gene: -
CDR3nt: TGCAGTGCTAGAGAGCTCCGGGCTGGCTACACCTTC
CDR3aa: CSARELRAGYTF

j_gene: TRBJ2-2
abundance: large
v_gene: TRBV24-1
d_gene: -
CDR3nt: TGTGCCACCAGTGGTGGGGTGGGGGCCGGGGAGCTGTTTTTT
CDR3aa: CATSGGVGAGELFF

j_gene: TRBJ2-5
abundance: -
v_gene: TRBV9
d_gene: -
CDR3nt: TGTGCCAGCAGTTACCAAGGAGGCGGTTCCTCGGAGACCCAGTACTTC
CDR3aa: CASSYQGGGSSETQYF

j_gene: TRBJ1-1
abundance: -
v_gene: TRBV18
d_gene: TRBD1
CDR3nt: TGTGCCAGCTCGCCACCCAGGACAGGGTGGGACACTGAAGCTTTCTTT
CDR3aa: CASSPPRTGWDTEAFF

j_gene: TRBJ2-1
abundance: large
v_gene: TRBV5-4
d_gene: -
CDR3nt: TGTGCCAGCAGCATCCAGGGGGGCGCCTACAATGAGCAGTTCTTC
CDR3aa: CASSIQGGAYNEQFF

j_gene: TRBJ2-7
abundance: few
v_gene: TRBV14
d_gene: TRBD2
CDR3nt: TGTGCCAGCAGCCAAGGCTCAGCGGGGGCCTACGAGCAGTACTTC
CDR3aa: CASSQGSAGAYEQYF

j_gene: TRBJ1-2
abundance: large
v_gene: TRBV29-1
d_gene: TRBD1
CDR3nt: TGCAGCGGCCGGGACAGCTTAGAGGGCTACACCTTC
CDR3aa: CSGRDSLEGYTF

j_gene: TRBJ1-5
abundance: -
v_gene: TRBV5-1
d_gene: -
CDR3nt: TGCGCCAGCAGACCCGGGGGAGACAATCAGCCCCAGCATTTT
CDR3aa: CASRPGGDNQPQHF

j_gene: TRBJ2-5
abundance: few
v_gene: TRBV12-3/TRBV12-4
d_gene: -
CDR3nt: TGTGCCAGCAGCTCTGGGACCAAAGAGACCCAGTACTTC
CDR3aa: CASSSGTKETQYF

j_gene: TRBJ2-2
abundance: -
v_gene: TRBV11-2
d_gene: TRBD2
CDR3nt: TGTGCCAGCAGCCCGTTACTAGCGGGCTTCACCGGGGAGCTGTTTTTT
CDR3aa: CASSPLLAGFTGELFF

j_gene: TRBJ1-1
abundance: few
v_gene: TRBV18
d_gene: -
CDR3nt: TGTGCCAGCTCACCACTGCCCGTGGGGGGGATGAACACTGAAGCTTTCTTT
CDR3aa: CASSPLPVGGMNTEAFF

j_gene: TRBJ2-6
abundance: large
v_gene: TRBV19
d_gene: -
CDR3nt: TGTGCCAGTAGTATTAAACTATCTGGGGCCAACGTCCTGACTTTC
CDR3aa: CASSIKLSGANVLTF

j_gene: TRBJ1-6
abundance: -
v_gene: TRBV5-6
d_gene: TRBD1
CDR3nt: TGTGCCAGCAGTCGTGACGGGACAGGGGATTCACCCCTCCGCTTT
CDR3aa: CASSRDGTGDSPLRF

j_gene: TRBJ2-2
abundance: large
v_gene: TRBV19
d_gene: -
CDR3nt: TGTGCCAGTACTGCGGTGAACACCGGGGAGCTGTTTTTT
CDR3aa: CASTAVNTGELFF

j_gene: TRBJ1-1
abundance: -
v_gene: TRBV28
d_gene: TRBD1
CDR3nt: TGTGCCAGCAGTTACCGGCGGACAGGGCAGACTGAAGCTTTCTTT
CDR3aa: CASSYRRTGQTEAFF

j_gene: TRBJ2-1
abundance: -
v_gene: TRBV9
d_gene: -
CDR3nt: TGTGCCAGCAGCCCCTATGGCAGGGGAGGCTACAATGAGCAGTTCTTC
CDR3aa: CASSPYGRGGYNEQFF

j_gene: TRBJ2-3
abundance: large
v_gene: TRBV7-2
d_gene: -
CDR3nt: TGTGCCAGCAGCCCCCGGCAGGGGGGGAGCACAGATACGCAGTATTTT
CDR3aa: CASSPRQGGSTDTQYF

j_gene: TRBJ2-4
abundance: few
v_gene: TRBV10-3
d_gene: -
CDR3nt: TGTGCCATCAGTGTGAAAGGGCTCAGGCAGTACTTC
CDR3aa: CAISVKGLRQYF

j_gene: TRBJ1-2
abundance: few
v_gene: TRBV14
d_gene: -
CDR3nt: TGTGCCAGCAGCCCCTTACCATTGAGTGGCTACACCTTC
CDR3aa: CASSPLPLSGYTF